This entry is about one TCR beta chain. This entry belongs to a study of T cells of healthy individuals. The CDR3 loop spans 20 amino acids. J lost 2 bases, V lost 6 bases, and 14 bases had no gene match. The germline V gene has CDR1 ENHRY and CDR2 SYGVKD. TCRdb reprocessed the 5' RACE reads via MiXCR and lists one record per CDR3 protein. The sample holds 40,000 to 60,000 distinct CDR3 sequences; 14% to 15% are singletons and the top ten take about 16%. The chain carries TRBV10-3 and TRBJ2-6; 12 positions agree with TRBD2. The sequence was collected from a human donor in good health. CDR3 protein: CAIRDTTKTSGSAGANVLTF. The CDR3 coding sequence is TGTGCCATCAGGGACACCACAAAGACTAGCGGGAGTGCTGGGGCCAACGTCCTGACTTTC.